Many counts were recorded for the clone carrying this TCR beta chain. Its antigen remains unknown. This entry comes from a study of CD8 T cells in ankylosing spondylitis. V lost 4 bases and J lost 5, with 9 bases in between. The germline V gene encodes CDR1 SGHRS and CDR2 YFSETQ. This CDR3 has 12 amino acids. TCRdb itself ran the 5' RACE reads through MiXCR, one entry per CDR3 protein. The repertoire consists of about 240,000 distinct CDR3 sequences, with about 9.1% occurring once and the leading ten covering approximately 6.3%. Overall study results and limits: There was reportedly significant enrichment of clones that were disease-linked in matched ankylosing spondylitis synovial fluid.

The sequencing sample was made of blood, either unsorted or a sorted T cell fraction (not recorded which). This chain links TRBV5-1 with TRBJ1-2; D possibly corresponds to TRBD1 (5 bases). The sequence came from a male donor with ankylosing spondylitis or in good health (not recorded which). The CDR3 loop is CASSPGIYGYTF. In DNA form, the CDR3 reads TGCGCCAGCAGCCCAGGGATTTATGGCTACACCTTC. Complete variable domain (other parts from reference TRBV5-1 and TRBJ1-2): KAGVTQTPRYLIKTRGQQVTLSCSPISGHRSVSWYQQTPGQGLQFLFEYFSETQRNKGNFPGRFSGRQFSNSRSEMNVSTLELGDSALYLCASSPGIYGYTFGSGTRLTVV.